The following is a T cell receptor beta chain sequence with its context. Authors' data handling: Scientists estimated how many nucleated cells there were by amplifying reference gene primers. Data came from immunoSEQ multiplex PCR; TCRdb stores just in-frame clones and leaves some out. V, J and clone size are taken as reported in that table, and D and trimming were inferred from the DNA itself. The data show approximately 120,000 clones, approximately 90% seen once. The sample originates from a study of blood T cell repertoires in COVID-19. Trimming cost V 6 bases and J 6 bases; bases outside gene matches: 8. The CDR3 sequence is 14 residues long. In germline, CDR1 is LNHDA, CDR2 SQIVND (reference sequence).

Sequencing was carried out using peripheral blood. This sequence was found in a human donor with acute or convalescent COVID-19. The donor label of this sample is uncertain. The chain recombines TRBV19 with TRBJ1-5, with 7 bases that match TRBD1. Here the CDR3 DNA reads TGTGCCAGTAGGAATACAGGGGTAGGTCAGCCCCAGCATTTT. Its translation is CASRNTGVGQPQHF.